These 15 T cell receptor beta chains came from one sample sequenced in a study of Ad26.COV2.S vaccination and SARS-CoV-2 variants. Libraries were prepared by immunoSEQ multiplex PCR; TCRdb keeps only in-frame clonotypes and omits some of them. The profile shows some 460,000 clones, nearly 90% of them singletons. Treatment here: over 15 received Ad26.COV2.S at low or high dose, single or two shots; roughly five received placebo; per-sample allocation not given. The samples date from day 63 after the first vaccine or placebo injection. Sequenced here: peripheral blood, sampled in a trial of Ad26.COV2.S vaccine versus placebo. These receptors all come from a person aged 18-65 years who received the Ad26.COV2.S COVID-19 vaccine or a placebo.

V and J are TRBV2 and TRBJ2-7; D is possibly TRBD2 (5 bases). Trimming shortened V by 6 bases and J by 0 bases, and 15 bases separated the two germline ends. The CDR3 totals 15 residues. Germline-derived CDR1 and CDR2 are SNHLY and FYNNEI. CDR3 sequence: CASSGVVALSYEQYF. CDR3 bases: TGTGCCAGCAGCGGGGTGGTGGCCCTCTCCTACGAGCAGTACTTC.

This chain joins TRBV6-1 and TRBJ1-5; D is uncertain. Germline CDR1 and CDR2: MNHNS and SASEGT. The CDR3 has 13 amino acids. V lost 0 bases to trimming and J lost 5 bases, with 5 bases between them. CDR3 amino acids: CASSEAYYQPQHF. CDR3 bases: TGTGCCAGCAGTGAAGCTTATTATCAGCCCCAGCATTTT.

The chain joins TRBV7-8 to TRBJ2-7, with D hard to call. V was pared by 2 bases and J by 6 bases, with 14 bases between. The CDR3 sequence is 14 residues long. Germline loops: CDR1 SGHVS, CDR2 FQNEAQ. The CDR3 DNA sequence: TGTGCCAGCAGCTTATTCGCGGCAGTGGGCGAGCAGTACTTC. Its protein is CASSLFAAVGEQYF.

The chain recombines TRBV11-2 with TRBJ1-1; D is undetermined. Germline lookup yields CDR1 SGHAT and CDR2 FQNNGV. Trimming cost V 5 bases and J 0 bases, with 7 bases left between them. The CDR3 runs to 13 residues. The CDR3 sequence is CASSLQLNTEAFF. For the CDR3, the DNA is TGTGCCAGCAGCCTACAGCTGAACACTGAAGCTTTCTTT. The variable domain in full, completed from reference TRBV11-2 and TRBJ1-1, reads EAGVAQSPRYKIIEKRQSVAFWCNPISGHATLYWYQQILGQGPKLLIQFQNNGVVDDSQLPKDRFSAERLKGVDSTLKIQPAKLEDSAVYLCASSLQLNTEAFFGQGTRLTVV.

V usage is TRBV18 and J usage is TRBJ2-5, with D tentatively TRBD1 (5 bases). The CDR3 consists of 14 residues. Trimming took off 2 bases at V and 1 base at J, with 8 bases between the two ends. Germline values: CDR1 KGHSH, CDR2 LQKENI. CDR3 protein: CASSPGRVQETQYF. CDR3 nucleotides: TGTGCCAGCTCACCAGGCAGGGTCCAAGAGACCCAGTACTTC.

The chain employs TRBV27 and TRBJ1-1; D gene uncertain. CDR1 MNHEY and CDR2 SMNVEV come from the germline V gene (reference sequence). The CDR3 runs 13 residues. Deletions cut 0 bases from V and 4 bases from J, with 6 bases between. The CDR3 here is CASSLSLRTEAFF. The CDR3 DNA reads as TGTGCCAGCAGTTTATCGTTACGCACTGAAGCTTTCTTT.

The chain employs TRBV21-1 and TRBJ2-7. TRBV21-1 is labeled a pseudogene. This CDR3 is built from 9 residues. CDR3 in amino acids: CASSSEQYF. DNA of the CDR3: TGTGCCAGCAGCTCCGAGCAGTACTTC.

This CDR3 reads CSVGSPMNTEAFF. CDR3 nucleotide sequence: TGCAGCGTTGGTTCCCCTATGAACACTGAAGCTTTCTTT. The chain couples TRBV29-1 to TRBJ1-1; no clear D. The CDR3 covers 13 residues. Per the germline V gene, CDR1 is SQVTM and CDR2 is ANQGSEA. Trimming took off 4 bases at V and 0 bases at J, with 9 bases between the two ends. The full variable domain, in which reference TRBV29-1 and TRBJ1-1 provide the parts outside the CDR3, is SAVISQKPSRDICQRGTSLTIQCQVDSQVTMMFWYRQQPGQSLTLIATANQGSEATYESGFVIDKFPISRPNLTFSTLTVSNMSPEDSSIYLCSVGSPMNTEAFFGQGTRLTVV.

With regard to this clone: This same CDR3 is encoded by further DNA sequences in the sample. This chain joins TRBV7-2 and TRBJ1-5, with 7 nucleotides matching TRBD1. This CDR3 comprises 15 residues. Germline assignment: CDR1 SGHTA and CDR2 FQGNSA. The V segment lost 1 base and the J segment 4 bases; nucleotides outside the gene matches: 4. The CDR3 loop reads CASSLEGRGNQPQHF. The CDR3 DNA sequence: TGTGCCAGCAGCTTAGAAGGCAGGGGGAATCAGCCCCAGCATTTT.

This chain links TRBV7-9 with TRBJ2-1, with 12 bases identical to TRBD1. This CDR3 comprises 16 residues. The germline CDR1 and CDR2 sequences are SEHNR and FQNEAQ (reference sequence). J gave up 9 bases and V 3 bases, and 9 bases lay outside the gene matches. In DNA form, the CDR3 reads TGTGCCAGCAGCTTCGGGACAGGGGGCGCCTCAGGTGAGCAGTTCTTC. It is translated as CASSFGTGGASGEQFF. The full variable domain, in which reference TRBV7-9 and TRBJ2-1 provide the parts outside the CDR3, is DTGVSQNPRHKITKRGQNVTFRCDPISEHNRLYWYRQTLGQGPEFLTYFQNEAQLEKSRLLSDRFSAERPKGSFSTLEIQRTEQGDSAMYLCASSFGTGGASGEQFFGPGTRLTVL.

The chain carries TRBV28 and TRBJ1-2; D is unresolved. Between the trimmed V and J ends, which lost 10 bases and 0 bases, there was a span of 9 bases. The CDR3 spans 12 residues. Germline CDR1 reads MDHEN; CDR2 reads SYDVKM. This chain's CDR3 is CATRLANYGYTF. CDR3 nucleotide sequence: TGTGCCACCCGTTTAGCTAACTATGGCTACACCTTC.

This clone was seen a few times. The chain combines TRBV6-2 or TRBV6-3 with TRBJ2-7, with 7 bases fitting TRBD1. The germline V gene encodes CDR1 MNHEY and CDR2 SVGEGT. CDR3 length: 17 residues. J was trimmed by 0 bases and V by 5 bases; bases with no gene match: 13. CDR3 region: CASSTGQLLDASYEQYF. As DNA, the CDR3 is TGTGCCAGCAGTACGGGACAGCTACTGGATGCCTCCTACGAGCAGTACTTC.

The V and J genes are TRBV7-9 and TRBJ2-1; 11 bases match TRBD2. The germline gives CDR1 SEHNR, CDR2 FQNEAQ (reference sequence). This CDR3 comprises 16 residues. V shed 1 base, J shed 5 bases, and the junction held 4 bases outside the gene matches. CDR3 sequence: CASSLGRLAGHNEQFF. The CDR3 DNA is TGTGCCAGCAGCTTAGGAAGACTAGCGGGGCACAATGAGCAGTTCTTC.

The V gene is TRBV5-4, the J gene TRBJ2-1; D ambiguous. The CDR3 has 15 amino acids. Trimming pared 4 bases from V and 0 bases from J, leaving 11 bases between. Germline V gene data show CDR1 as SGHNT and CDR2 as YYREEE (reference sequence). CDR3 sequence: CASSVDMSSYNEQFF. CDR3 DNA sequence: TGTGCCAGCAGCGTTGACATGAGCTCCTACAATGAGCAGTTCTTC.

This clone was seen only once. The gene calls are TRBV10-1 and TRBJ2-2; no definite D call. Germline CDR1 reads WNHNN; CDR2 reads SYGVQD (reference sequence). The CDR3 spans 14 residues. Trimming removed 9 bases from V and 3 bases from J, with 14 bases in between. The CDR3 spells CARGWADHTGELFF. The CDR3, as DNA: TGCGCCAGGGGGTGGGCTGATCACACCGGGGAGCTGTTTTTT.